One sample yielded the 14 T cell receptor beta chains listed below, sequenced in a study of spatial heterogeneity in lung cancer. No antigen has been assigned to these receptors. TCRdb analysed the 5' RACE reads with MiXCR anew, one entry per CDR3 protein. The table includes roughly 28,000 distinct CDR3 sequences, around 7% detected once. The time point denotes: sample taken at primary tumor resection. Findings of the study overall: One measure, the expanded intratumoral alpha and beta TCR count, tracked tumor mutation counts.

This specimen consisted of lung tumor tissue, obtained at surgery. Receptor source: a male donor with early-stage non-small cell lung cancer.

This chain joins TRBV6-5 and TRBJ2-3; D perhaps matches TRBD2 (6 bases). Per germline, CDR1 MNHEY and CDR2 SVGAGI. Trimming stripped 2 bases from V and 6 bases from J, with 12 bases between. The CDR3 is 14 residues long. Here the CDR3 DNA reads TGTGCCAGCAGTTACCGTTCTAGCGTCGATACGCAGTATTTT. It is translated as CASSYRSSVDTQYF.

Ten or more counts support this clonotype. The chain's CDR3 is CASEGVNEQYF. The CDR3 nucleotides read TGTGCCAGCGAGGGAGTCAACGAGCAGTACTTC. This sequence joins TRBV28 and TRBJ2-7, with D possibly matching TRBD2 (5 bases). The CDR3 has 11 amino acids. Trimming left V 8 bases short and J 5 bases short, with 10 bases between. Germline CDR1 reads MDHEN; CDR2 reads SYDVKM.

This clonotype was seen many times. The DNA of the CDR3 is TGCAGTGCTACTAGCGGGGGGGCAAGGACGCAGTATTTT. Translated, it gives CSATSGGARTQYF. The chain couples TRBV20-1 to TRBJ2-3; TRBD2 aligns across 12 bases. Germline lookup yields CDR1 DFQATT and CDR2 SNEGSKA (reference sequence). The CDR3 contains 13 residues. V trimming: 4 bases; J trimming: 9 bases; junction bases outside the gene matches: 5.

V gene TRBV11-3 combines with J gene TRBJ1-1, with a possible D match to TRBD1 (5 bases). The CDR3 is 13 residues long. V lost 2 bases and J 5 bases, leaving 9 bases between the germline ends. Germline V gene sequence: CDR1 SGHNT, CDR2 YENEEA. CDR3 sequence: CASSLFGGTEAFF. The CDR3 DNA reads TGTGCCAGCAGCTTATTTGGGGGAACTGAAGCTTTCTTT.

V is TRBV5-4 and J is TRBJ2-1, with D unresolved. The CDR3 has 12 residues. With 0 bases removed from V and 5 bases from J, the gap between germline ends came to 3 bases. Germline lookup yields CDR1 SGHNT and CDR2 YYREEE (reference sequence). CDR3 nucleotides: TGTGCCAGCAGCTTGGAACACAATGAGCAGTTCTTC. Its protein is CASSLEHNEQFF.

Many counts were recorded for this clonotype. The J gene is TRBJ1-6, the V gene TRBV20-1, with 7 nucleotides matching TRBD1. Per the germline V gene, CDR1 is DFQATT and CDR2 is SNEGSKA (reference sequence). The CDR3 spans 14 residues. The ends lost 2 bases at V and 7 bases at J; junction bases unmatched: 5. The CDR3 here is CSARPDRRNSPLHF. In DNA form, the CDR3 reads TGCAGTGCTAGACCGGACAGGAGAAATTCACCCCTCCACTTT.

This clonotype was detected a few times. This rearrangement joins TRBV28 to TRBJ2-1; D could derive from TRBD1 or TRBD2 (6 bases each). The CDR3 is made up of 15 amino acids. Germline CDR1 reads MDHEN; CDR2 reads SYDVKM. Trimming took 5 bases from V and 9 from J, leaving 20 bases between them. CDR3 nucleotide sequence: TGTGCCAGCAGTGTATCGGGACCAGGGGACTTTGAGCAGTTCTTC. Translation gives CASSVSGPGDFEQFF. The complete variable domain, with remaining parts taken from reference TRBV28 and TRBJ2-1, reads DVKVTQSSRYLVKRTGEKVFLECVQDMDHENMFWYRQDPGLGLRLIYFSYDVKMKEKGDIPEGYSVSREKKERFSLILESASTNQTSMYLCASSVSGPGDFEQFFGPGTRLTVL.

The V gene is TRBV18, the J gene TRBJ1-1, with TRBD1 matching 7 bases. V lost 6 bases, J lost 1 base, and 2 bases stayed unmatched. The germline V gene encodes CDR1 KGHSH and CDR2 LQKENI. The CDR3 sequence is 13 residues long. CDR3 bases: TGTGCCAGCTCCCGGACAGGGAACACTGAAGCTTTCTTT. Amino acids: CASSRTGNTEAFF.

The chain couples TRBV7-9 to TRBJ1-5; D ambiguous. Germline CDR1 is SEHNR and CDR2 is FQNEAQ (reference sequence). V was cut by 4 bases and J by 0 bases, with 10 bases left in between. The CDR3 contains 15 residues. CDR3 DNA: TGTGCCAGCAGCTCTTCGAAGGCTAGCAATCAGCCCCAGCATTTT. It codes for CASSSSKASNQPQHF.

This clonotype was seen repeatedly, ten times or more. V usage is TRBV5-1 and J usage is TRBJ1-1; TRBD1 aligns across 11 bases. The CDR3 is 14 residues long. V lost 5 bases and J lost 6; bases outside the gene matches: 6. CDR1 and CDR2 (germline): SGHRS, YFSETQ. The CDR3 sequence: CASSRGQGEAEAFF. DNA of the CDR3: TGCGCCAGCAGTCGGGGACAGGGGGAGGCTGAAGCTTTCTTT.

This clonotype appeared many times. The V and J genes are TRBV28 and TRBJ1-6; D unclear. CDR1 MDHEN and CDR2 SYDVKM come from the germline V gene. Trimming shortened V by 2 bases and J by 9 bases, and 14 bases separated the two germline ends. The CDR3 is made up of 15 amino acids. The CDR3 loop reads CASSLRHPGSSPLHF. For the CDR3, the DNA is TGTGCCAGCAGTTTACGTCACCCGGGGAGTTCACCCCTCCACTTT.

The gene calls are TRBV4-1 and TRBJ2-2, with 8 bases fitting TRBD1. The CDR3 is made up of 15 amino acids. V trimming: 4 bases; J trimming: 0 bases; junction bases outside the gene matches: 1. The V gene's germline CDR1 is MGHRA and CDR2 YSYEKL. CDR3 sequence (DNA): TGCGCCAGCAGCCGGGGACAGGCGAACACCGGGGAGCTGTTTTTT. Protein: CASSRGQANTGELFF.

In this sample, this clonotype is medium-sized (0.01 to 0.1%). This sequence joins TRBV30 and TRBJ1-1; D is perhaps TRBD1 (5 bases). CDR3 length: 12 amino acids. V lost 3 bases and J 8 bases, leaving 13 bases between the germline ends. Germline values: CDR1 GTSNPN, CDR2 SVGIG (reference sequence). CDR3 nucleotides: TGTGCCTGGAGGCAGAGCAAGGGGGAAGCTTTCTTT. Translated, it gives CAWRQSKGEAFF.

V gene TRBV7-2 combines with J gene TRBJ1-1, with D perhaps matching TRBD1 (5 bases). The CDR3 loop spans 14 amino acids. V was cut by 5 bases and J by 6 bases, with 16 bases left in between. CDR1 is SGHTA and CDR2 is FQGNSA in the germline V gene. CDR3 DNA sequence: TGTGCCAGCAGCCCGAAGCAGGGTGGCGCTGAAGCTTTCTTT. This encodes CASSPKQGGAEAFF.